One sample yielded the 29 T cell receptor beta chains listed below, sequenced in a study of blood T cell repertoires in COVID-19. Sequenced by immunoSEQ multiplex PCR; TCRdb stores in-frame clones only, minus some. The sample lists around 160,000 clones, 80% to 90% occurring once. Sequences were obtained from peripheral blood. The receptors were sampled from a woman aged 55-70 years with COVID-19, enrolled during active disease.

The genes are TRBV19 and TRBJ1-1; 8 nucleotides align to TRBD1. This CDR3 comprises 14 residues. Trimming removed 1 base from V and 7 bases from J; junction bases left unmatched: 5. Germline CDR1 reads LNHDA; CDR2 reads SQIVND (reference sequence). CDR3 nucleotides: TGTGCCAGTAGTATAGCAGGGACAGGTGATGAAGCTTTCTTT. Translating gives CASSIAGTGDEAFF.

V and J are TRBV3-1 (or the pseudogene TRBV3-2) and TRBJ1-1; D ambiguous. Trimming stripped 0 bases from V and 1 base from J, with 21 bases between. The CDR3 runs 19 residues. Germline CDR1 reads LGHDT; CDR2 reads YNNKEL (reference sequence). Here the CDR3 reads CASSQDEGWSAMKNTEAFF. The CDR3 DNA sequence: TGTGCCAGCAGCCAAGATGAGGGATGGTCCGCTATGAAGAACACTGAAGCTTTCTTT.

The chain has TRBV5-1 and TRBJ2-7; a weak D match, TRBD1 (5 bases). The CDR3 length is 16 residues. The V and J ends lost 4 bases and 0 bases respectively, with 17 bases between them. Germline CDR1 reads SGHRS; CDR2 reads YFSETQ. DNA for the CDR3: TGCGCCAGCAGCCCATTCACCGGACAAAGCTCCTACGAGCAGTACTTC. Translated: CASSPFTGQSSYEQYF. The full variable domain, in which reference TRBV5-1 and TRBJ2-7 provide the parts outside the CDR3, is KAGVTQTPRYLIKTRGQQVTLSCSPISGHRSVSWYQQTPGQGLQFLFEYFSETQRNKGNFPGRFSGRQFSNSRSEMNVSTLELGDSALYLCASSPFTGQSSYEQYFGPGTRLTVT.

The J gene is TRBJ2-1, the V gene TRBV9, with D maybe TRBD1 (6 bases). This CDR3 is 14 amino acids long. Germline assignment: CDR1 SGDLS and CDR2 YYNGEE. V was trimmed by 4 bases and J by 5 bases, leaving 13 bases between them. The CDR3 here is CASSLGQGNNEQFF. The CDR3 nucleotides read TGTGCCAGCAGCCTTGGTCAGGGGAACAATGAGCAGTTCTTC.

The CDR3: CASSLGGASREQYF. In DNA form, the CDR3 reads TGTGCCAGCAGCCTCGGTGGGGCCTCTAGAGAGCAGTACTTC. The chain combines TRBV27 with TRBJ2-7; D possibly corresponds to TRBD1 (5 bases). The V gene lost 6 bases and the J gene lost 7 bases, with 19 bases spanning the gap. CDR3 size: 14 residues. Germline assignment: CDR1 MNHEY and CDR2 SMNVEV (reference sequence).

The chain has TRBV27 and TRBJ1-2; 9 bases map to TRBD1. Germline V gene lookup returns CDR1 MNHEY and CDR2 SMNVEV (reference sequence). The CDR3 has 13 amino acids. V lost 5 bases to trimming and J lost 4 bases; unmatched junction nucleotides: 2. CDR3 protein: CASSLTGGYGYTF. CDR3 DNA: TGTGCCAGCAGTCTGACAGGGGGCTATGGCTACACCTTC.

The CDR3 loop is CASSLGGHSGANVLTF. CDR3 bases: TGCGCCAGCAGCTTGGGCGGCCACTCTGGGGCCAACGTCCTGACTTTC. This chain uses TRBV5-1 with TRBJ2-6; D gene ambiguous. In germline, CDR1 is SGHRS, CDR2 YFSETQ. The CDR3 is 16 amino acids. V was clipped by 0 bases and J by 0 bases, with 7 bases between them.

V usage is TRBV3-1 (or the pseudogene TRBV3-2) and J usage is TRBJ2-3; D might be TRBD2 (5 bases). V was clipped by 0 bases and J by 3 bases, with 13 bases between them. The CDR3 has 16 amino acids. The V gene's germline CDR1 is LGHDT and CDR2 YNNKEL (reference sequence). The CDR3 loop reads CASSQDFLSGTDTQYF. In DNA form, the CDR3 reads TGTGCCAGCAGCCAAGATTTCTTAAGCGGTACAGATACGCAGTATTTT.

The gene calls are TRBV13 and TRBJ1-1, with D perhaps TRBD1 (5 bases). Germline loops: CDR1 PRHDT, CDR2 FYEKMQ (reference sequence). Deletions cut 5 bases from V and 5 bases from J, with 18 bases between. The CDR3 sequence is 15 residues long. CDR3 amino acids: CASSASGQGYTEAFF. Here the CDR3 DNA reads TGTGCCAGCAGCGCGAGCGGGCAGGGCTATACTGAAGCTTTCTTT.

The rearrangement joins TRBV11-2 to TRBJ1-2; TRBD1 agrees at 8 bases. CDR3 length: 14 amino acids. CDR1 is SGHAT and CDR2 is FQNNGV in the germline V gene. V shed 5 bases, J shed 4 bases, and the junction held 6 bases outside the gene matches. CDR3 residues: CASSQGQGLYGYTF. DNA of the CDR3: TGTGCCAGCAGCCAAGGACAGGGCCTCTATGGCTACACCTTC.

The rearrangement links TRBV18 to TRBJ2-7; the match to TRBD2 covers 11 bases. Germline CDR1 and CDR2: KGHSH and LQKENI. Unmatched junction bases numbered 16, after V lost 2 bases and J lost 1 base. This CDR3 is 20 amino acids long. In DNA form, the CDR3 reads TGTGCCAGCTCACCAGCGGTTCTAGCGGGGGGCGTCAGCCTTTCCTACGAGCAGTACTTC. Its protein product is CASSPAVLAGGVSLSYEQYF.

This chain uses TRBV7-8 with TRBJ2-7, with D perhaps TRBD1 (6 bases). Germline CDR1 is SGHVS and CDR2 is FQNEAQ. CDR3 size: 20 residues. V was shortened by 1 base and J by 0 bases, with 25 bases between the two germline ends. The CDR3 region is CASSLGGPRRAKLSSYEQYF. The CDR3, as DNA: TGTGCCAGCAGCTTAGGGGGGCCCCGCAGGGCCAAATTGAGCTCCTACGAGCAGTACTTC.

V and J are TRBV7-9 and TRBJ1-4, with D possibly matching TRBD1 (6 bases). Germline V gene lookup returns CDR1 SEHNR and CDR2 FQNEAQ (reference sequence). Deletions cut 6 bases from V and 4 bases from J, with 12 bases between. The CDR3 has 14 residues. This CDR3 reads CASSWAGVNEKLFF. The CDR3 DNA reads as TGTGCCAGCAGTTGGGCAGGGGTTAATGAAAAACTGTTTTTT.

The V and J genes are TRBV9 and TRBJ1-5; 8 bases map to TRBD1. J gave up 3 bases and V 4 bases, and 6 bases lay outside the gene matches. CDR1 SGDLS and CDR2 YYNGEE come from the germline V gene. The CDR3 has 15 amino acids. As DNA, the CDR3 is TGTGCCAGCAGCCCGGGACAGGCTATCAATCAGCCCCAGCATTTT. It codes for CASSPGQAINQPQHF. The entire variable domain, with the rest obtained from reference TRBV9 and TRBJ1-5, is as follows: DSGVTQTPKHLITATGQRVTLRCSPRSGDLSVYWYQQSLDQGLQFLIQYYNGEERAKGNILERFSAQQFPDLHSELNLSSLELGDSALYFCASSPGQAINQPQHFGDGTRLSIL.

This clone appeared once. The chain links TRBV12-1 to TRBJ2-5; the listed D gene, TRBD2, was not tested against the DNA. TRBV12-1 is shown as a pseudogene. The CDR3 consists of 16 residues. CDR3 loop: CASSPSRAAGEETQYF. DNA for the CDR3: TGTGCCAGCAGCCCTAGTCGGGCAGCGGGGGAAGAGACCCAGTACTTC.

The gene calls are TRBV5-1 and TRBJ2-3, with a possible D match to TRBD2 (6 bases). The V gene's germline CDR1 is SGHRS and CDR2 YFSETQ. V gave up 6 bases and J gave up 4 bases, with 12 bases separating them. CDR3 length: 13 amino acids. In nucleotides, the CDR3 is TGCGCCAGCACGCCGCCGGGGGCAGATACGCAGTATTTT. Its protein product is CASTPPGADTQYF.

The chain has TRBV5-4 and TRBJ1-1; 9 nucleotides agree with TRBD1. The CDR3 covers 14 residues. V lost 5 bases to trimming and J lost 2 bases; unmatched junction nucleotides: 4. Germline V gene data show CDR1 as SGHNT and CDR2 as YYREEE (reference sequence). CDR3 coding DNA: TGTGCCAGCAGTAGGGACAGGGTCAACACTGAAGCTTTCTTT. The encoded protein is CASSRDRVNTEAFF.

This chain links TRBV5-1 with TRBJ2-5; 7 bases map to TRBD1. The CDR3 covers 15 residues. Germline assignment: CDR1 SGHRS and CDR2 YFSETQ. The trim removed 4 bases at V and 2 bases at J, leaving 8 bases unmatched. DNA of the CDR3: TGCGCCAGCAGCCCCCTCCCGACAGGGCAAGAGACCCAGTACTTC. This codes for CASSPLPTGQETQYF.

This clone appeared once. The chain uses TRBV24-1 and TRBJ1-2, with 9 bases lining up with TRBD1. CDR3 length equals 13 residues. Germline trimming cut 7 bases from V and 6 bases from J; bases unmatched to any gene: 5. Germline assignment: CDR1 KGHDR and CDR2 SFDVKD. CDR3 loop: CATRRDRENGYTF. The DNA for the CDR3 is TGTGCCACCAGGAGGGACAGGGAGAATGGCTACACCTTC.

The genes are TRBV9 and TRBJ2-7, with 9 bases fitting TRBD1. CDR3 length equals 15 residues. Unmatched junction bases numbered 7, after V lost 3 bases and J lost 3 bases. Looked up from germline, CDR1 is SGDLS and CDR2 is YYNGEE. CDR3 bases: TGTGCCAGCAGCGGAGACAGGGGGGACCTCTACGAGCAGTACTTC. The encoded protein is CASSGDRGDLYEQYF.

For the CDR3, the DNA is TGTGCCAGCAGCTTAAGGGCGGGGGAGCAGTATTTT. Translating gives CASSLRAGEQYF. V is TRBV11-3 and J is TRBJ2-3; 7 positions agree with TRBD2. Germline lookup yields CDR1 SGHNT and CDR2 YENEEA. With 2 bases clipped from V and 11 bases from J, the junction kept 4 bases outside the gene matches. The CDR3 loop spans 12 amino acids.

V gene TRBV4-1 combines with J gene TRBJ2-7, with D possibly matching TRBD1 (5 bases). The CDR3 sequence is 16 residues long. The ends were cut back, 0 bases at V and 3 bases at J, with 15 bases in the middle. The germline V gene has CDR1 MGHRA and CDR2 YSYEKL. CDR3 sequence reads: CASSQEFVQGNYEQYF. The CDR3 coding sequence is TGCGCCAGCAGCCAAGAATTTGTCCAGGGCAACTACGAGCAGTACTTC.

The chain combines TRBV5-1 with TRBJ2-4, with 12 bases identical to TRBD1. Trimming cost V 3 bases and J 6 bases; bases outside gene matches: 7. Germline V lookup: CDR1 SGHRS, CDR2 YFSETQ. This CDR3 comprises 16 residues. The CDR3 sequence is CASSSVRDRGPNIQYF. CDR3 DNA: TGCGCCAGCAGCTCGGTAAGGGACAGGGGGCCAAACATTCAGTACTTC.

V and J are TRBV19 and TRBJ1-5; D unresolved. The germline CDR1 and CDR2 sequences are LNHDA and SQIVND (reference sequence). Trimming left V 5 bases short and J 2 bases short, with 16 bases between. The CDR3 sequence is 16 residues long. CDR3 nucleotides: TGTGCCAGTAGTCCCATGTCCGACACAGGCAATCAGCCCCAGCATTTT. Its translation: CASSPMSDTGNQPQHF.

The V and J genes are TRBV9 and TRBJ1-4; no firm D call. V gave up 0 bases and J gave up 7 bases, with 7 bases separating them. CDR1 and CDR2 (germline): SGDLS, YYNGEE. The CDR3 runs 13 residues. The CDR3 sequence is CASSVATGEKLFF. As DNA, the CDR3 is TGTGCCAGCAGCGTAGCTACGGGTGAAAAACTGTTTTTT.

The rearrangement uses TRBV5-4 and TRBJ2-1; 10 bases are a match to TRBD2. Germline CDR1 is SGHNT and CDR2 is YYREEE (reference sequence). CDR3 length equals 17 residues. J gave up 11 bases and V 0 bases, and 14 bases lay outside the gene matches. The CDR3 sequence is CASSLAGASGGALKQFF. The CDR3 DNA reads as TGTGCCAGCAGCTTGGCCGGGGCTAGCGGGGGCGCCCTTAAGCAGTTCTTC.

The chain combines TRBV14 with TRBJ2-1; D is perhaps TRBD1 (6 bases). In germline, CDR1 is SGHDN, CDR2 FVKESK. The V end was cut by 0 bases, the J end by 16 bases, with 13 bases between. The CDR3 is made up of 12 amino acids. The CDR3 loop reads CASSQDMGAEFF. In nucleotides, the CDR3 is TGTGCCAGCAGCCAAGACATGGGGGCTGAATTCTTC.

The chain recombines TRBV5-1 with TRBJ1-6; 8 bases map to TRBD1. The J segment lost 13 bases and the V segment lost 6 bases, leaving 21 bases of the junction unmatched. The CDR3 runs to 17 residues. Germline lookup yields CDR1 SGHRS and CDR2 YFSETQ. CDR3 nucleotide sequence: TGCGCCAGCACCCCACAGGGGGTGGGAATTCCGCGGATGCCCCTCCACTTT. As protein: CASTPQGVGIPRMPLHF.

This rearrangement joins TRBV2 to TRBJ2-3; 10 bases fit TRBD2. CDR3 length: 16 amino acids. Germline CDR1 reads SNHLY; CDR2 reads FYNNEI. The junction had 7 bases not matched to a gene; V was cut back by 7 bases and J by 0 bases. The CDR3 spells CASNQRGGTSTDTQYF. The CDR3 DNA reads TGTGCCAGCAACCAGCGGGGGGGGACTAGCACAGATACGCAGTATTTT.